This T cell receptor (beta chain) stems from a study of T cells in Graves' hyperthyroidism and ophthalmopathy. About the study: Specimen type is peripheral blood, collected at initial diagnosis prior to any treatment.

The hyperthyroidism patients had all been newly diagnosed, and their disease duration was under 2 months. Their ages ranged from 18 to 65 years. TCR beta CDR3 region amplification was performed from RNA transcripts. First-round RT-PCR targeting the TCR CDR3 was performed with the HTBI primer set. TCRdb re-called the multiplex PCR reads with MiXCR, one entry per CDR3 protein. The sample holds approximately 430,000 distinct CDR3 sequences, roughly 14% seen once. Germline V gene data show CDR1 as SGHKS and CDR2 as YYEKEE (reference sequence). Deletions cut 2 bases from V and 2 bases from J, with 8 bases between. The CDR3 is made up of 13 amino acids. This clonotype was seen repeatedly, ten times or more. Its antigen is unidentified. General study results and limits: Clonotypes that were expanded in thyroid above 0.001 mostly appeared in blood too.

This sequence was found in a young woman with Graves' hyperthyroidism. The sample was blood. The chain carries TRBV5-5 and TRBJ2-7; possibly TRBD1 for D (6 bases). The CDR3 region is CASSLQGTYEQYF. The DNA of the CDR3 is TGTGCCAGCAGCTTACAGGGAACCTACGAGCAGTACTTC.